This T cell receptor beta chain was found in a study of blood T cell repertoires in COVID-19. Looked up from germline, CDR1 is MNHEY and CDR2 is SVGAGI. The CDR3 has 15 amino acids. The junction had 4 bases not matched to a gene; V was cut back by 6 bases and J by 1 base. Clones were sequenced by immunoSEQ multiplex PCR, and TCRdb holds only the in-frame ones, with some missing. The sample has about 44,000 clones, roughly 68% seen once. The rearrangement uses TRBV6-5 and TRBJ1-5, with 9 positions matching TRBD1. Sequenced: peripheral blood. The sequence derives from an elderly man with acute or convalescent COVID-19. The CDR3 loop reads CASRWGQGSNQPQHF. In DNA form, the CDR3 reads TGTGCCAGCAGGTGGGGACAGGGAAGCAATCAGCCCCAGCATTTT.